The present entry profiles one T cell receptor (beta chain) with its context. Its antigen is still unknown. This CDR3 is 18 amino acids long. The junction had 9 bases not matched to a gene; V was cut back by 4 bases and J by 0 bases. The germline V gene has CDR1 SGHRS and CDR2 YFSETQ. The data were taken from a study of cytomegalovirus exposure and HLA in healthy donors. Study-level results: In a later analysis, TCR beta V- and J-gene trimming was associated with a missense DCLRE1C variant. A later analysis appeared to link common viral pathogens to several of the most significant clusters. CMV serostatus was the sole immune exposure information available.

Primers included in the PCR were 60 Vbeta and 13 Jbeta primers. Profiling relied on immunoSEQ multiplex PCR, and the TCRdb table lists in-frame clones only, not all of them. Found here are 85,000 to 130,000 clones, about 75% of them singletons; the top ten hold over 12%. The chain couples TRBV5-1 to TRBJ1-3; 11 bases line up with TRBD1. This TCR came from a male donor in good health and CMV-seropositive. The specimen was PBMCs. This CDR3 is CASSARPGQGVSGNTIYF. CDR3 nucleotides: TGCGCCAGCAGCGCCCGGCCGGGACAGGGGGTCTCTGGAAACACCATATATTTT.